Shown below are 14 T cell receptor beta chains from a single sample sequenced in a study of early T cells in non-severe SARS-CoV-2 infection. TCRdb re-called the 5' RACE reads with MiXCR, one entry per CDR3 protein. The sample lists just under 85,000 distinct CDR3 sequences, more than 9% occurring once. The starting material was whole blood, obtained at baseline. Receptor source: an adult who was a healthcare worker with PCR-confirmed SARS-CoV-2 infection or an uninfected control (not recorded which).

The chain combines TRBV5-4 with TRBJ1-2; D not resolved. Trimming took off 5 bases at V and 6 bases at J, with 11 bases between the two ends. The CDR3 consists of 12 residues. Germline loops: CDR1 SGHNT, CDR2 YYREEE (reference sequence). CDR3: CASSKLADGYTF. As DNA, the CDR3 is TGTGCCAGCAGTAAACTGGCAGATGGCTACACCTTC.

This clonotype occurred many times. V is TRBV3-2 and J is TRBJ1-1. TRBV3-2 is termed a pseudogene. The CDR3 spans 19 residues. The CDR3 region is CASSQRGWALLPMNTEAFF. The CDR3 DNA sequence: TGTGCCAGCAGCCAAAGGGGGTGGGCCCTACTCCCCATGAACACTGAAGCTTTCTTT.

This clonotype was counted at least ten times. The chain uses TRBV27 and TRBJ1-4; D perhaps matches TRBD1 (5 bases). V shed 5 bases and J shed 1 base, with 11 bases lying between them. This CDR3 is 15 amino acids long. Looked up from germline, CDR1 is MNHEY and CDR2 is SMNVEV (reference sequence). The CDR3 DNA sequence: TGTGCCAGCAGTCCCGCGGGGGTAACTAATGAAAAACTGTTTTTT. Its protein is CASSPAGVTNEKLFF.

This chain connects TRBV7-3 to TRBJ2-7, with TRBD1 matching over 7 bases. Germline CDR1 reads SGHTA; CDR2 reads FQGTGA. The CDR3 runs 13 residues. V gave up 5 bases and J gave up 7 bases; unmatched junction bases: 8. The CDR3 sequence is CASSATSGGEQYF. The DNA of the CDR3 is TGTGCCAGCAGCGCGACATCAGGGGGAGAGCAGTACTTC.

The sample holds many counts of this clonotype. CDR3 bases: TGTGCCAGCAGTTACTCCCCCCTAAGCGGGAGCGATGAGCAGTTCTTC. Amino acid sequence: CASSYSPLSGSDEQFF. This chain links TRBV6-6 with TRBJ2-1; 8 bases agree with TRBD2. CDR3 size: 16 residues. From germline, CDR1 is MNHNY and CDR2 SVGAGI (reference sequence). The V segment lost 0 bases and the J segment 8 bases; nucleotides outside the gene matches: 9.

CDR3 sequence (DNA): TGTGCCATCAGTGAGTCGGGTGCGGGAGGGTACAATGAGCAGTTCTTC. Its translation: CAISESGAGGYNEQFF. This sequence joins TRBV10-3 and TRBJ2-1; TRBD2 matches 9 bases. Germline CDR1 and CDR2: ENHRY and SYGVKD. After removal of 0 bases from V and 4 bases from J, the junction contained 4 bases not matched to a gene. The CDR3 spans 16 residues.

V gene TRBV5-1 combines with J gene TRBJ2-1, with 10 nucleotides matching TRBD1. After removal of 4 bases from V and 5 bases from J, the junction contained 3 bases not matched to a gene. The length of the CDR3 is 14 residues. Germline CDR1 SGHRS, CDR2 YFSETQ. CDR3 loop: CASSAGQGNNEQFF. CDR3 sequence (DNA): TGCGCCAGCAGCGCGGGACAGGGGAACAATGAGCAGTTCTTC.

The rearrangement joins TRBV4-1 to TRBJ2-7; D call uncertain. CDR3 size: 14 residues. Germline values: CDR1 MGHRA, CDR2 YSYEKL. The V and J ends lost 1 base and 0 bases respectively, with 7 bases between them. CDR3 protein: CASSQVRNSYEQYF. The CDR3 DNA reads as TGCGCCAGCAGCCAAGTACGGAACTCCTACGAGCAGTACTTC.

The genes are TRBV28 and TRBJ1-2; D is perhaps TRBD1 (6 bases). CDR1 MDHEN and CDR2 SYDVKM come from the germline V gene. The V gene lost 10 bases and the J gene lost 5 bases, with 20 bases spanning the gap. There are 14 residues in the CDR3. The CDR3, as DNA: TGTGCCACTGACTCAGGACAGATGGGGTATGGCTACACCTTC. Protein sequence: CATDSGQMGYGYTF.

There are many counts of this clonotype. The rearrangement uses TRBV7-9 and TRBJ2-1; the D gene is possibly TRBD2 (6 bases). Germline loops: CDR1 SEHNR, CDR2 FQNEAQ (reference sequence). The CDR3 has 14 residues. V was trimmed by 3 bases and J by 16 bases, leaving 22 bases between them. The CDR3 DNA is TGTGCCAGCAGCTTTAGTAACCCACTAGCCCTGCAATTCTTC. Translated, it gives CASSFSNPLALQFF. The full variable domain, with the rest looked up from reference TRBV7-9 and TRBJ2-1, is DTGVSQNPRHKITKRGQNVTFRCDPISEHNRLYWYRQTLGQGPEFLTYFQNEAQLEKSRLLSDRFSAERPKGSFSTLEIQRTEQGDSAMYLCASSFSNPLALQFFGPGTRLTVL.

The table lists this clonotype with many counts. The V and J genes are TRBV6-2 or TRBV6-3 and TRBJ1-6, with TRBD1 as a possible D gene (6 bases). Trimming shortened V by 7 bases and J by 9 bases, and 19 bases separated the two germline ends. The CDR3 sequence is 15 residues long. CDR1 is MNHEY, CDR2 SVGEGT, per germline. This CDR3 is CASITNRERSSPLHF. In nucleotides, the CDR3 is TGTGCCAGCATCACTAACAGGGAACGGAGTTCACCCCTCCACTTT.

This clonotype was seen ten or more times. This chain joins TRBV5-4 and TRBJ2-7; TRBD2 agrees at 10 bases. CDR1 and CDR2 (germline): SGHNT, YYREEE (reference sequence). This CDR3 is 16 amino acids long. Unmatched junction bases numbered 9, after V lost 4 bases and J lost 2 bases. This CDR3 reads CASSPYSGRVAYEQYF. The CDR3 nucleotides read TGTGCCAGCAGCCCCTACAGCGGGAGGGTGGCCTACGAGCAGTACTTC. Supplemented by reference TRBV5-4 and TRBJ2-7, the full variable domain reads ETGVTQSPTHLIKTRGQQVTLRCSSQSGHNTVSWYQQALGQGPQFIFQYYREEENGRGNFPPRFSGLQFPNYSSELNVNALELDDSALYLCASSPYSGRVAYEQYFGPGTRLTVT.

The V call is TRBV6-1, the J call TRBJ2-7; D is uncertain. Germline V lookup: CDR1 MNHNS, CDR2 SASEGT. The CDR3 totals 14 residues. Trimming stripped 7 bases from V and 2 bases from J, with 15 bases between. As DNA, the CDR3 is TGTGCCAGCACTACGCAGGATGGGGCCTACGAGCAGTACTTC. It yields the protein CASTTQDGAYEQYF.

The chain uses TRBV11-2 and TRBJ1-1; D may be TRBD1 (5 bases). The V end lost 3 bases, the J end lost 8 bases, and 10 bases lay between the germline ends. Germline CDR1 SGHAT, CDR2 FQNNGV. This CDR3 has 12 residues. This CDR3 is CASSFSAGEAFF. The CDR3 region has the DNA TGTGCCAGCAGCTTCTCGGCAGGGGAAGCTTTCTTT.